This T cell receptor beta chain was sequenced for a study of T cells in Graves' hyperthyroidism and ophthalmopathy (dated by TCRdb to the late 2010s). General notes on the study: Peripheral blood samples were taken at the time of initial diagnosis, prior to any treatment. According to the paper, TCR Vbeta CDR3 sequencing was carried out on 135 peripheral blood samples, which came from fewer than 50 ophthalmopathy, approximately 78 hyperthyroidism and approximately 17 progressor patients. An independent validation cohort of fewer than 20 hyperthyroidism patients and about 16 patients who later progressed to ophthalmopathy tested prospective prediction of ophthalmopathy. To identify TCR V-J signatures that set the groups apart, the researchers used a discovery cohort of about a hundred patients, made up of 43 with Graves' ophthalmopathy and about 55 with stable Graves' hyperthyroidism. In addition, the study compared T-cell repertoires in thyroid tissue and in blood from five or six Graves' hyperthyroidism patients. The roughly 94 discovery patients were randomly split 7:3 into training and test sets. After blood sampling, hyperthyroidism patients were treated with methimazole at a starting dose of 30 mg daily, and ophthalmopathy patients were treated with high-dose intravenous methylprednisolone.

In the ophthalmopathy patients, disease was moderately to severely active, with a Clinical Activity Score of 3 or more, a NOSPECS grade of 4 or more, and a duration of less than 3 months. The study excluded patients with uncontrolled infections, other autoimmune diseases, pregnancy or lactation. Diagnoses relied on clinical symptoms, serum thyroxine and TRAb, thyroid ultrasound and orbital computed tomography. Ficoll-Paque density gradient centrifugation was used to isolate PBMCs from approximately 10 ml of fresh peripheral blood. Total RNA was extracted with Trizol reagent, and quality was checked on an Agilent 2100 Bioanalyzer. The investigation overall reported the following: Most expanded thyroid clonotypes (frequency above 0.001) were also detected in blood, a finding suggesting that blood repertoires may reflect thyroid immune responses. A 13 V-J signature model separated ophthalmopathy from stable hyperthyroidism, with about 88% sensitivity and about 81% specificity in cross-validation and 80%/75% in testing. Sample size was not statistically predetermined, and investigators were not blinded to group allocation. In validation, the model predicted progression to ophthalmopathy with over 65% sensitivity and 72% to 75% specificity, a median of approximately 6.7 months before onset.

Amplification of TCR beta CDR3 regions was carried out from RNA transcripts. For the first round of RT-PCR on the TCR CDR3, the HTBI primer set was used together with the Qiagen OneStep RT-PCR kit. The libraries were constructed in a second round of multiplex PCR and then size-selected and purified. The libraries were sequenced on an Illumina HiSeq2000 using paired-end 100 bp reads. The study's own analysis went as follows. SOAPnuke was used to process the raw data, throwing out any read that contained adapters or uncalled bases, had a mean Phred below 15, or lacked an exact constant-primer or identifier match. High-quality paired reads were merged using COPE v1.2.5, and each unique nucleotide sequence was defined as a clonotype. Clonotypes were aligned to IMGT TRBV, TRBD and TRBJ reference segments using MiTCR v1.1. The analysis included only V-J combinations with a frequency above 0.0001, which together covered around 99% of the repertoires. A TCS score was defined as the ratio of F50 (clonal expansion) to E x V (chaos), with BLOSUM62-based TCRdist applied between CDR3 peptides within each V-J. Welch's t-statistics and random forest reduced 500 to 550 V-J features to about 12, which were used in a naive Bayes classifier (R e1071). The raw public reads went through TCRdb reprocessing: fastp at Q25, MiXCR clone calling, in-frame beta chains kept. Here each entry gathers all rows of one CDR3 protein and keeps the most common genes and DNA. It is TCRdb's table, rather than the study itself, that gives the V and J calls and clone size. The table for this sample lists more than 450,000 distinct CDR3 sequences; about 20% of them were counted only once. The ten largest clones represent roughly 50% of the sample.

Points on this clonotype: Its recognized antigen is unknown. Nothing much larger sits one base from this clone, and base qualities are not available.

In the germline V gene, CDR1 corresponds to SGDLS and CDR2 to YYNGEE. The CDR3 runs 13 residues from the cysteine to the phenylalanine. Left in the record is the CDR3 DNA by itself, 39 bases read in frame from the first base. V drops 0 bases and J drops 2 bases, leaving 5 bases in between. The source material was blood. The receptor was derived from a man in his forties with Graves' ophthalmopathy. In this chain, TRBV9 is recombined with TRBJ1-1; the D gene remains uncertain. The nucleotides are TGTGCCAGCAGCGTAGAGGGAAACACTGAAGCTTTCTTT. This encodes CASSVEGNTEAFF.